This T cell receptor (beta chain) was retrieved from a study of identical twins. Findings and caveats of the study: Clonotypes of the beta chain that were abundant in cord blood carried fewer insertions (memory repertoires showed none).

Turning to this clonotype: As yet, its antigen is unknown.

V lost 3 bases, J lost 4 bases, and 7 bases lay in between. CDR1 and CDR2 from the germline V gene are SGHAT and FQNNGV. The CDR3 covers 12 residues. There were only healthy Caucasians among the donors. TCRdb passed the 5' RACE reads through MiXCR, listing each CDR3 protein once. The table includes some 660,000 distinct CDR3 sequences, less than 10% detected once. This same sample was also part of a study on yellow fever vaccine responses in identical twins.

This receptor was identified in a woman aged 18-29 years in good health. The specimen sequenced was PBMCs. J is TRBJ2-7 and V is TRBV11-2, with D unresolved. The CDR3 nucleotides read TGTGCCAGCAGCTTGATGCAGTACGAGCAGTACTTC. It specifies CASSLMQYEQYF.